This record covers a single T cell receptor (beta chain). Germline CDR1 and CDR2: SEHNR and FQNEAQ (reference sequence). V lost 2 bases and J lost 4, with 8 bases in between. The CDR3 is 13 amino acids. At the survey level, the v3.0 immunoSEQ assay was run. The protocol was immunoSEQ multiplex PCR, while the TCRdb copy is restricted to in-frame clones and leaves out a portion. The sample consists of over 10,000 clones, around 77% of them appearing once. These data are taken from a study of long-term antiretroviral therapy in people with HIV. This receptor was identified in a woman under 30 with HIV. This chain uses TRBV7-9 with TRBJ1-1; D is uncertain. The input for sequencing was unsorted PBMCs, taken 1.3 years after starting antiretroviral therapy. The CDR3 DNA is TGTGCCAGCAGCTTACGCGAGATCACTGAAGCTTTCTTT. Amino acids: CASSLREITEAFF.